This T cell receptor beta chain was found in a study of cytomegalovirus exposure and HLA in healthy donors. Study-wide background: Early released data had about 80 million unique TCRs, all coming from HLA-typed donors.

Trimming cost V 7 bases and J 5 bases, with 15 bases left between them. Per germline, CDR1 SGHTA and CDR2 FQGNSA. CDR3 length: 13 amino acids. Findings and limits, study-wide: Association of a missense DCLRE1C variant with TCR beta V- and J-gene trimming was reported in a later analysis. Reported results showed that the classifier diagnosed cytomegalovirus status with high specificity and sensitivity. The authors listed about 170 TCR beta chains as cytomegalovirus-associated.

The PCR contained 60 Vbeta and 13 Jbeta primers. Only in-frame clones appear in the TCRdb table, and some are missing; sequencing was by immunoSEQ multiplex PCR. This table has under 100,000 clones, 55% to 75% appearing once. This clone has more than one count but fewer than ten. What it binds is unknown. The rearrangement uses TRBV7-2 and TRBJ2-7; tentative D call: TRBD1 (6 bases). The TCR originated in a woman aged 50 to 60 in good health and CMV-seropositive. The sample taken for sequencing was PBMCs. CDR3 coding DNA: TGTGCCAGCAAACGAGGGGGATTTAACGAGCAGTACTTC. It is translated as CASKRGGFNEQYF.